This entry lists 32 T cell receptor beta chains sequenced from one sample in a study of T cells in Graves' hyperthyroidism and ophthalmopathy. Authors of the study amplified TCR beta CDR3 regions from RNA transcripts. Initially, a first-round RT-PCR of the TCR CDR3 employed the HTBI primer set. TCRdb fed the multiplex PCR reads into MiXCR, producing one record per CDR3 protein. The sample includes about 620,000 distinct CDR3 sequences, roughly 17% of them seen just once. The sample comprised blood. The receptors shown here come from a woman between 25 and 40 years old with Graves' hyperthyroidism.

At least ten counts were recorded for this clonotype. The chain uses TRBV7-2 and TRBJ2-1, with D possibly being TRBD1 (7 bases). Germline V gene lookup returns CDR1 SGHTA and CDR2 FQGNSA. Trimming took 3 bases from V and 6 from J, leaving 15 bases between them. This CDR3 has 15 residues. The CDR3 reads CASSLQGGKGNEQFF. DNA for the CDR3: TGTGCCAGCAGCTTGCAGGGGGGTAAGGGCAATGAGCAGTTCTTC.

The V gene is TRBV19, the J gene TRBJ2-7; 10 nucleotides match TRBD2. V lost 4 bases and J lost 2; bases outside the gene matches: 2. Germline CDR1 LNHDA, CDR2 SQIVND (reference sequence). CDR3 size: 14 residues. The CDR3 nucleotides are TGTGCCAGTAGTAGACTAGCGGGCCCCTACGAGCAGTACTTC. The encoded protein is CASSRLAGPYEQYF. Drawing the rest from reference TRBV19 and TRBJ2-7, the complete variable domain is DGGITQSPKYLFRKEGQNVTLSCEQNLNHDAMYWYRQDPGQGLRLIYYSQIVNDFQKGDIAEGYSVSREKKESFPLTVTSAQKNPTAFYLCASSRLAGPYEQYFGPGTRLTVT.

There are many counts of this clonotype. The chain couples TRBV27 to TRBJ2-7; 11 positions match TRBD2. The ends lost 5 bases at V and 4 bases at J; junction bases unmatched: 4. CDR3 length: 14 residues. Germline-derived CDR1 and CDR2 are MNHEY and SMNVEV (reference sequence). The CDR3 region is CASSVAGGPYEQYF. As DNA, the CDR3 is TGTGCCAGCAGTGTAGCGGGAGGGCCTTACGAGCAGTACTTC.

This clonotype has only a few counts. This chain uses TRBV18 with TRBJ1-1; 9 bases line up with TRBD1. From germline, CDR1 is KGHSH and CDR2 LQKENI. This CDR3 has 16 residues. Trimming took 4 bases from V and 3 from J; bases not matched to a gene: 9. The CDR3: CASSHAGQGLYTEAFF. As DNA, the CDR3 is TGTGCCAGCTCACATGCGGGACAGGGTTTGTACACTGAAGCTTTCTTT.

The rearrangement uses TRBV24-1 and TRBJ2-5, with D perhaps TRBD2 (5 bases). CDR1 is KGHDR and CDR2 is SFDVKD in the germline V gene. The CDR3 spans 15 residues. V was cut by 4 bases and J by 5 bases, with 16 bases left in between. CDR3 in amino acids: CATSDPSTRRETQYF. CDR3 in DNA: TGTGCCACCAGTGACCCGTCGACCCGGAGGGAGACCCAGTACTTC.

V and J are TRBV18 and TRBJ1-1; no reliable D call. Trimming shortened V by 3 bases and J by 0 bases, and 11 bases separated the two germline ends. The length of the CDR3 is 15 residues. CDR1 is KGHSH, CDR2 LQKENI, per germline. CDR3 amino acids: CASSPGARLNTEAFF. As DNA, the CDR3 is TGTGCCAGCTCACCTGGAGCGCGCCTGAACACTGAAGCTTTCTTT.

V is TRBV6-1 and J is TRBJ2-3, with 11 bases identical to TRBD2. Germline V gene data show CDR1 as MNHNS and CDR2 as SASEGT. The CDR3 is made up of 19 amino acids. With 6 bases clipped from V and 2 bases from J, the junction kept 16 bases outside the gene matches. The DNA of the CDR3 is TGTGCCAGCAGGGACTTAGCGGGAGGGCCGGAGTTTTTCACAGATACGCAGTATTTT. Its translation: CASRDLAGGPEFFTDTQYF.

In DNA, the CDR3 is TGTGCCAGCAGCTGGGGGACAGGGAGCGAGCAGTACTTC. Translation: CASSWGTGSEQYF. The chain carries TRBV11-2 and TRBJ2-7; TRBD1 matches 9 bases. The CDR3 length is 13 residues. Germline values: CDR1 SGHAT, CDR2 FQNNGV. The trim removed 4 bases at V and 6 bases at J, leaving 4 bases unmatched. The full variable domain, with the rest looked up from reference TRBV11-2 and TRBJ2-7, is EAGVAQSPRYKIIEKRQSVAFWCNPISGHATLYWYQQILGQGPKLLIQFQNNGVVDDSQLPKDRFSAERLKGVDSTLKIQPAKLEDSAVYLCASSWGTGSEQYFGPGTRLTVT.

The V gene is TRBV3-1, the J gene TRBJ2-4, with a weak D call TRBD2 (7 bases). Germline-derived CDR1 and CDR2 are LGHDT and YNNKEL (reference sequence). The CDR3 sequence is 15 residues long. V dropped 6 bases and J dropped 1 base, with 13 bases sitting between them. As DNA, the CDR3 is TGTGCCAGCAGGGGGGGGGGGGCCGCCAAAAACATTCAGTACTTC. Its protein is CASRGGGAAKNIQYF.

This clonotype occurred a few times. V usage is TRBV2 and J usage is TRBJ2-3, with D hard to call. Trimming took 4 bases from V and 2 from J, leaving 7 bases between them. Germline V gene data show CDR1 as SNHLY and CDR2 as FYNNEI. The CDR3 has 13 residues. The CDR3 DNA sequence: TGTGCCAGCAGTGTCGTGACCACAGATACGCAGTATTTT. Translation gives CASSVVTTDTQYF.

As regards this clonotype: The junction and the germline gene differ at one end; a read error may be behind it. V gene TRBV20-1 combines with J gene TRBJ2-3; 9 nucleotides line up with TRBD2. CDR1 and CDR2 (germline): DFQATT, SNEGSKA (reference sequence). This CDR3 has 18 residues. The CDR3 DNA reads TGCAGTGTTAGAGTGATTTCGGCTAGCGGGGCAAGCACAGATACGCAGTATTTT. Protein: CSVRVISASGASTDTQYF.

This clonotype was observed many times. The chain employs TRBV6-2 or TRBV6-3 and TRBJ1-5; D is unclear. CDR3 size: 14 residues. Germline CDR1 reads MNHEY; CDR2 reads SVGEGT. The germline V and J ends were trimmed by 6 bases and 2 bases, with 11 bases remaining between them. The CDR3 spells CASRDTVRNQPQHF. The DNA of the CDR3 is TGTGCCAGCAGAGACACAGTACGCAATCAGCCCCAGCATTTT.

This clonotype was counted ten times or more. The rearrangement joins TRBV5-4 to TRBJ1-2, with 7 bases lining up with TRBD1. In germline, CDR1 is SGHNT, CDR2 YYREEE (reference sequence). The CDR3 covers 13 residues. Germline trimming cut 5 bases from V and 4 bases from J; bases unmatched to any gene: 5. The CDR3 sequence is CASRPTGVYGYTF. CDR3 in DNA: TGTGCCAGCAGACCTACAGGGGTCTATGGCTACACCTTC.

This clonotype was recorded many times. This chain connects TRBV20-1 to TRBJ2-7, with D possibly TRBD1 on 8 matching bases. Germline V CDR1 and CDR2: DFQATT, SNEGSKA (reference sequence). Deletions cut 6 bases from V and 3 bases from J, with 21 bases between. The CDR3 consists of 15 residues. The DNA of the CDR3 is TGCAGTGCGCTAAAATACAGGGGGGGACTCTACGAGCAGTACTTC. As protein: CSALKYRGGLYEQYF.

The table lists this clonotype with many counts. The CDR3 sequence is CASSPLETSEAFF. CDR3 nucleotide sequence: TGTGCCAGCTCACCTCTGGAAACCAGTGAAGCTTTCTTT. This chain links TRBV18 with TRBJ1-1; D gene uncertain. This CDR3 has 13 amino acids. Trimming shortened V by 3 bases and J by 7 bases, and 12 bases separated the two germline ends. Germline-derived CDR1 and CDR2 are KGHSH and LQKENI.

The chain employs TRBV11-2 and TRBJ1-4, with D possibly TRBD1 on 5 matching bases. The germline V gene encodes CDR1 SGHAT and CDR2 FQNNGV. V was pared by 1 base and J by 11 bases, with 14 bases between. The CDR3 has 14 residues. CDR3 DNA sequence: TGTGCCAGCAGCTTAGTGGCGAGGGAGGGGAAACTGTTTTTT. This gives the protein CASSLVAREGKLFF.

This clonotype was counted at least ten times. J is TRBJ1-4 and V is TRBV4-2; weak D call: TRBD1 (5 bases). Germline CDR1 is LGHNA and CDR2 is YNFKEQ. Trimming shortened V by 3 bases and J by 0 bases, and 11 bases separated the two germline ends. CDR3 size: 16 residues. CDR3 sequence: CASSQGDGTTNEKLFF. The CDR3 DNA reads TGTGCCAGCAGCCAGGGGGACGGAACAACTAATGAAAAACTGTTTTTT.

This clonotype was counted ten times or more. This chain uses TRBV12-3 or TRBV12-4 with TRBJ2-7; D may be TRBD1 (6 bases). The length of the CDR3 is 14 residues. The V and J ends lost 1 base and 6 bases respectively, with 13 bases between them. In DNA, the CDR3 is TGTGCCAGCAGTTTAGGGACAGTGTACGGCGAGCAGTACTTC. Its protein product is CASSLGTVYGEQYF.

This clonotype was seen only a few times. V usage is TRBV30 and J usage is TRBJ1-2, with a weak D call TRBD1 (5 bases). Germline-derived CDR1 and CDR2 are GTSNPN and SVGIG (reference sequence). Trimming shortened V by 1 base and J by 8 bases, and 14 bases separated the two germline ends. This CDR3 is 13 amino acids long. The CDR3 region has the DNA TGTGCCTGGAGTGCCCGACAGACGGGCGGCTACACCTTC. Its translation: CAWSARQTGGYTF.

The chain couples TRBV7-9 to TRBJ1-6; no clear D. In germline, CDR1 is SEHNR, CDR2 FQNEAQ (reference sequence). Trimming cost V 5 bases and J 4 bases, with 9 bases left between them. The CDR3 has 14 residues. The CDR3 DNA is TGTGCCAGCAGCCCGGACCCATATAATTCACCCCTCCACTTT. This codes for CASSPDPYNSPLHF.

In this sample, this clonotype turned up a few times. This chain uses TRBV24-1 with TRBJ2-3; 8 bases match TRBD2. Germline V lookup: CDR1 KGHDR, CDR2 SFDVKD. The CDR3 totals 16 residues. Trimming removed 4 bases from V and 6 bases from J; junction bases left unmatched: 11. DNA of the CDR3: TGTGCCACCAGTGACCCCGGGACTAGGGGGTCTGATACGCAGTATTTT. Translating gives CATSDPGTRGSDTQYF.

This clonotype was recorded many times. The chain joins TRBV28 to TRBJ1-5, with a possible D match to TRBD1 (6 bases). Germline assignment: CDR1 MDHEN and CDR2 SYDVKM. This CDR3 comprises 12 residues. V gave up 6 bases and J gave up 7 bases, with 10 bases separating them. The CDR3 DNA reads as TGTGCCAGCAGGGGGGGCCGGCAGCCCCAGCATTTT. Translating gives CASRGGRQPQHF. The full variable domain, its missing parts supplied by reference TRBV28 and TRBJ1-5, is DVKVTQSSRYLVKRTGEKVFLECVQDMDHENMFWYRQDPGLGLRLIYFSYDVKMKEKGDIPEGYSVSREKKERFSLILESASTNQTSMYLCASRGGRQPQHFGDGTRLSIL.

The chain is built from TRBV11-2 and TRBJ1-2, with D possibly matching TRBD1 (5 bases). CDR1 and CDR2 from the germline V gene are SGHAT and FQNNGV. This CDR3 has 14 amino acids. The V and J ends lost 3 bases and 3 bases respectively, with 11 bases between them. The CDR3 nucleotides read TGTGCCAGCAGCTTGGTTCTAGGGGACTATGGCTACACCTTC. As protein: CASSLVLGDYGYTF.

This rearrangement joins TRBV10-3 to TRBJ2-3; 12 bases are shared with TRBD2. The length of the CDR3 is 14 residues. J lost 1 base, V lost 10 bases, and 3 bases had no gene match. The germline V gene has CDR1 ENHRY and CDR2 SYGVKD. The CDR3 DNA reads as TGTGCCACCCGGACTAGCGGGGGCACAGATACGCAGTATTTT. Translated, it gives CATRTSGGTDTQYF.

The chain has TRBV19 and TRBJ1-1; the match to TRBD1 covers 8 bases. J gave up 4 bases and V 1 base, and 2 bases lay outside the gene matches. The length of the CDR3 is 14 residues. Germline values: CDR1 LNHDA, CDR2 SQIVND (reference sequence). The CDR3 spells CASSIGTGFTEAFF. The CDR3 region has the DNA TGTGCCAGTAGTATAGGGACAGGGTTCACTGAAGCTTTCTTT. The full variable domain, with the rest looked up from reference TRBV19 and TRBJ1-1, is DGGITQSPKYLFRKEGQNVTLSCEQNLNHDAMYWYRQDPGQGLRLIYYSQIVNDFQKGDIAEGYSVSREKKESFPLTVTSAQKNPTAFYLCASSIGTGFTEAFFGQGTRLTVV.

The table lists this clonotype with many counts. The chain is built from TRBV28 and TRBJ2-1; possibly TRBD1 or TRBD2 for D (5 bases each). V shed 5 bases and J shed 6 bases, with 11 bases lying between them. The germline gives CDR1 MDHEN, CDR2 SYDVKM. The CDR3 consists of 13 residues. CDR3 sequence: CASSRVGRNEQFF. The CDR3 nucleotides are TGTGCCAGCAGTAGGGTGGGACGCAATGAGCAGTTCTTC.

The sample holds many counts of this clonotype. The gene calls are TRBV5-5 and TRBJ2-7, with 11 bases aligning to TRBD2. CDR3 length equals 14 residues. From germline, CDR1 is SGHKS and CDR2 YYEKEE (reference sequence). Trimming at V came to 2 bases and at J to 5 bases, leaving 3 bases not matched to a gene. As DNA, the CDR3 is TGTGCCAGCAGCTTTAGCGGGGGGGACCACGAGCAGTACTTC. Its translation is CASSFSGGDHEQYF.

Details on this clonotype: A junction boundary mismatches the germline segment, possibly from a read error. This chain connects TRBV3-1 to TRBJ2-5, with 7 bases lining up with TRBD2. The CDR3 contains 16 residues. Germline V gene data show CDR1 as LGHDT and CDR2 as YNNKEL (reference sequence). As DNA, the CDR3 is TGTGCCTGCAGCCAACGGGCTAGCGGAGTCCAAGAGACCCAGTACTTC. As protein: CACSQRASGVQETQYF.

This rearrangement joins TRBV19 to TRBJ1-4; D ambiguous. Germline CDR1 and CDR2: LNHDA and SQIVND (reference sequence). With 8 bases removed from V and 8 bases from J, the gap between germline ends came to 15 bases. The length of the CDR3 is 13 residues. The CDR3 bases are TGTGCCAGTCACCGGACCGTGGAGGAAAAACTGTTTTTT. It translates to CASHRTVEEKLFF.

This clonotype has a count of ten or more. V usage is TRBV29-1 and J usage is TRBJ2-1; D is unresolved. Trimming removed 3 bases from V and 7 bases from J, with 7 bases in between. CDR3 length equals 11 residues. Germline V gene lookup returns CDR1 SQVTM and CDR2 ANQGSEA. CDR3 nucleotide sequence: TGCAGCGTTGATAAAGGGAATGAGCAGTTCTTC. The encoded protein is CSVDKGNEQFF.

Comment on this clonotype: One end of the junction is discordant with germline, which a read error may explain. This rearrangement joins TRBV24-1 to TRBJ1-6; D is ambiguous. The CDR3 has 14 amino acids. From germline, CDR1 is KGHDR and CDR2 SFDVKD. CDR3 protein: CATQKSSYNSPLHF. Written as DNA, the CDR3 is TGTGCCACCCAGAAGAGCTCCTATAATTCACCCCTCCACTTC.

This clonotype came up many times. The chain is built from TRBV7-2 and TRBJ2-3, with a tentative D call TRBD1 (5 bases). The ends were cut back, 4 bases at V and 1 base at J, with 12 bases in the middle. The CDR3 has 15 amino acids. CDR1 is SGHTA, CDR2 FQGNSA, per germline. The CDR3 nucleotides are TGTGCCAGCAGCTCAGGGTGGATCGGCACAGATACGCAGTATTTT. It is translated as CASSSGWIGTDTQYF.